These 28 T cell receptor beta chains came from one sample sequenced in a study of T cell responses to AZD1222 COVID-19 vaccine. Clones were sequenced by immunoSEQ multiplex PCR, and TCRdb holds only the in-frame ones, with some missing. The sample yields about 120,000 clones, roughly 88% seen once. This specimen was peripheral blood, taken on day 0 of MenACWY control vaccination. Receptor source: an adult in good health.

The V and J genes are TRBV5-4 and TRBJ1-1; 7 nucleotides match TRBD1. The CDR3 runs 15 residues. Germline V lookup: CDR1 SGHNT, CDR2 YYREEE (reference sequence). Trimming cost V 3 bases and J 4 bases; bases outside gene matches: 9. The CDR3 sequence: CASSSKGGASTEAFF. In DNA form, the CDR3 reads TGTGCCAGCAGCTCTAAAGGGGGCGCAAGCACTGAAGCTTTCTTT.

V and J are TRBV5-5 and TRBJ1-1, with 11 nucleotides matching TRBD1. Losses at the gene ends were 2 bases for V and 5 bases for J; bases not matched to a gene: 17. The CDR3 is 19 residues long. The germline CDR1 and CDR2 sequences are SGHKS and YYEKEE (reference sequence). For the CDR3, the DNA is TGTGCCAGCAGCTTAGGGGACAGGGGGTCGTTTCGGGTGGGAACTGAAGCTTTCTTT. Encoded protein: CASSLGDRGSFRVGTEAFF.

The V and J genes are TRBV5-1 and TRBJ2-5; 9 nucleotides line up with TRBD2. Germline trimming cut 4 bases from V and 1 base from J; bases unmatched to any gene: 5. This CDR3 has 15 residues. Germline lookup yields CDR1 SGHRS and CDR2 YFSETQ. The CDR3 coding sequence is TGCGCCAGCAGCGGATCTAGCGGGATCCAAGAGACCCAGTACTTC. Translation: CASSGSSGIQETQYF.

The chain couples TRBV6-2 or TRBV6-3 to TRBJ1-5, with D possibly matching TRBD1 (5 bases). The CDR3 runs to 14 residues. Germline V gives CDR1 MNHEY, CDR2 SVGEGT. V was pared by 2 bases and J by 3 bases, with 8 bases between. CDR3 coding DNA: TGTGCCAGCAGTTACGCAGGGAACAATCAGCCCCAGCATTTT. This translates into CASSYAGNNQPQHF.

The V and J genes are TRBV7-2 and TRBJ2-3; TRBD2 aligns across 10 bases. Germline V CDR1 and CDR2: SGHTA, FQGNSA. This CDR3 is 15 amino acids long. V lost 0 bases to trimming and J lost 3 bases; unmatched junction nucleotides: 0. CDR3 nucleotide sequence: TGTGCCAGCAGCTTAGCAGCGGGGGGGACAGATACGCAGTATTTT. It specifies CASSLAAGGTDTQYF.

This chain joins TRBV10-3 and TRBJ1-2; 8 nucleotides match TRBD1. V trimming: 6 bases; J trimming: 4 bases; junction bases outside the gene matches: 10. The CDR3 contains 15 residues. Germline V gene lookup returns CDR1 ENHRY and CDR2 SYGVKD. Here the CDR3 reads CAIRRTGKSSYGYTF. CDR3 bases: TGTGCCATCAGGAGGACAGGGAAGTCGTCCTATGGCTACACCTTC.

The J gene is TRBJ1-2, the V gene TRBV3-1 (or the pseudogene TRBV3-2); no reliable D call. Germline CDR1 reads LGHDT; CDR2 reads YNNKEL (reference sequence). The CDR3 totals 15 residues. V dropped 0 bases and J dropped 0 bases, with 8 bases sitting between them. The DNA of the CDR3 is TGTGCCAGCAGCCAAGACCCGGATTCTAACTATGGCTACACCTTC. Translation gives CASSQDPDSNYGYTF.

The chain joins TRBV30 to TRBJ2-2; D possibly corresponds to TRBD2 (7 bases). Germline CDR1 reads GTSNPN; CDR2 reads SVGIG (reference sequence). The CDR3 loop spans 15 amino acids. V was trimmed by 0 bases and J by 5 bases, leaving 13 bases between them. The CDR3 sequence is CAWSVQGGVTGELFF. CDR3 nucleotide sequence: TGTGCCTGGAGTGTCCAAGGGGGGGTGACCGGGGAGCTGTTTTTT.

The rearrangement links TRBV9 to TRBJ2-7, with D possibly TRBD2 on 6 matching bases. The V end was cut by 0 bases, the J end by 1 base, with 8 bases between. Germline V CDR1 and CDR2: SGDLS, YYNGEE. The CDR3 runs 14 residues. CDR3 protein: CASSVVSGSYEQYF. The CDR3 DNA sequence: TGTGCCAGCAGCGTAGTTAGCGGATCCTACGAGCAGTACTTC.

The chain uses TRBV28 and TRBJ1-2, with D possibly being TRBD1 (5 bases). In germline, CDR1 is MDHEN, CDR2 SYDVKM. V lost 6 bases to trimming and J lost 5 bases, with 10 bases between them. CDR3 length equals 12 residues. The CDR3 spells CASSLRQYGYTF. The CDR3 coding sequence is TGTGCCAGCAGCCTTAGACAGTATGGCTACACCTTC.

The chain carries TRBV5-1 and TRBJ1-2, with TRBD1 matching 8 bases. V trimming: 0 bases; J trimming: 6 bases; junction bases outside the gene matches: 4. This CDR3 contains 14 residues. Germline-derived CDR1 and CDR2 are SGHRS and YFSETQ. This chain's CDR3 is CASSLDAGGDGYTF. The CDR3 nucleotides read TGCGCCAGCAGCTTGGATGCAGGGGGCGATGGCTACACCTTC.

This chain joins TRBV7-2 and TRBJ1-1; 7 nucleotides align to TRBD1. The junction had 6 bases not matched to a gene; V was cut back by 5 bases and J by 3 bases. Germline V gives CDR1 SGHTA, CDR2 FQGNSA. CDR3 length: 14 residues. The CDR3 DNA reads TGTGCCAGCAGCCCGGGACAGTGGGACACTGAAGCTTTCTTT. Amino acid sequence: CASSPGQWDTEAFF.

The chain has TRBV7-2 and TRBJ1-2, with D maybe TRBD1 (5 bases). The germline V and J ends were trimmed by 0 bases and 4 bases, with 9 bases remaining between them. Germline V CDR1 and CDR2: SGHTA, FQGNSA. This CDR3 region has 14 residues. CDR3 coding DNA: TGTGCCAGCAGCTTAGCTGGGGCTCTCTATGGCTACACCTTC. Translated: CASSLAGALYGYTF.

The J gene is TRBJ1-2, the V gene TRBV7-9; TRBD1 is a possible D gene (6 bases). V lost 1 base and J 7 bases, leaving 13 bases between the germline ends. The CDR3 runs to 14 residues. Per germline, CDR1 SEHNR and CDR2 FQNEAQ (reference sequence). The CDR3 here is CASSLEPGAAGYTF. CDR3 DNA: TGTGCCAGCAGCTTAGAACCAGGGGCTGCTGGCTACACCTTC.

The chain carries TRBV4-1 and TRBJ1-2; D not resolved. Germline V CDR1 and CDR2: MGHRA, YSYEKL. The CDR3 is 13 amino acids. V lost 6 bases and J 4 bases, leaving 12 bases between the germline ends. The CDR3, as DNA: TGCGCCAGCAGATCTCATGGGAGCTATGGCTACACCTTC. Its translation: CASRSHGSYGYTF.

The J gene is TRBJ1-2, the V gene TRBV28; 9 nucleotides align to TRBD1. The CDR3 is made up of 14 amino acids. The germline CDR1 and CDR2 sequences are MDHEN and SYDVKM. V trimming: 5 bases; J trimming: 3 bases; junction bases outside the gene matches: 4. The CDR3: CASSTGGVDYGYTF. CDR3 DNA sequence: TGTGCCAGCAGTACAGGGGGCGTAGACTATGGCTACACCTTC.

The CDR3 loop is CASRNTGQETQYF. CDR3 sequence (DNA): TGTGCCAGCAGAAACACAGGTCAAGAGACCCAGTACTTC. The chain links TRBV6-5 to TRBJ2-5, with D maybe TRBD1 (5 bases). CDR1 is MNHEY, CDR2 SVGAGI, per germline. Trimming pared 6 bases from V and 2 bases from J, leaving 10 bases between. This CDR3 is built from 13 residues.

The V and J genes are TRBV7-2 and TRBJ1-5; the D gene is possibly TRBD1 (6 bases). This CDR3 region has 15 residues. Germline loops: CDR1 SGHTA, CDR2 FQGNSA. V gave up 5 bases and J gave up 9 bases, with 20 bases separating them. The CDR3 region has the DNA TGTGCCAGCAGCCCCCTGGGGACGGGGGCCGGGCCCCAGCATTTT. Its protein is CASSPLGTGAGPQHF.

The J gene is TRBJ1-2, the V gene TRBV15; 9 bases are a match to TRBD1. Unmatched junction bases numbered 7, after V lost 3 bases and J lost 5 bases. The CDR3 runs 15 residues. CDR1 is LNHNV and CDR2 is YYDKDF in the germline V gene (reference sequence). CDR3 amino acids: CATSSNHRGPYGYTF. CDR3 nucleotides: TGTGCCACCAGCAGTAATCACAGGGGGCCGTATGGCTACACCTTC. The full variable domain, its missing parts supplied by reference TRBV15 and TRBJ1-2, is DAMVIQNPRYQVTQFGKPVTLSCSQTLNHNVMYWYQQKSSQAPKLLFHYYDKDFNNEADTPDNFQSRRPNTSFCFLDIRSPGLGDTAMYLCATSSNHRGPYGYTFGSGTRLTVV.

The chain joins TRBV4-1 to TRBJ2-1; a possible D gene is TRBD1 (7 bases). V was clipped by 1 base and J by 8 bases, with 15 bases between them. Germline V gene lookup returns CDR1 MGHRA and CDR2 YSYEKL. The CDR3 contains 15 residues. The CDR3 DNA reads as TGCGCCAGCAGCCAAGCGGGGCAGGGGGGCGATGAGCAGTTCTTC. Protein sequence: CASSQAGQGGDEQFF.

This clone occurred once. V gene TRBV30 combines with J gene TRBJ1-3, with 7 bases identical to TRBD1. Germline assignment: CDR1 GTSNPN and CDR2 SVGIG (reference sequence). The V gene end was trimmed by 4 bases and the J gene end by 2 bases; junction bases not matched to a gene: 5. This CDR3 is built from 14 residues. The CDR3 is CAWNVDRAGNTIYF. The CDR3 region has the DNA TGTGCCTGGAATGTAGACAGGGCTGGAAACACCATATATTTT.

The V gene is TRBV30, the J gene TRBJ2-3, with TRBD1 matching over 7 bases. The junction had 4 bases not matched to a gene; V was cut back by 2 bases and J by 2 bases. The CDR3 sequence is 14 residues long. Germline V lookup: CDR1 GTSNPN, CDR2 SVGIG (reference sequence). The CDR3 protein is CAWSKGTATDTQYF. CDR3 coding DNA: TGTGCCTGGAGTAAGGGGACAGCCACAGATACGCAGTATTTT.

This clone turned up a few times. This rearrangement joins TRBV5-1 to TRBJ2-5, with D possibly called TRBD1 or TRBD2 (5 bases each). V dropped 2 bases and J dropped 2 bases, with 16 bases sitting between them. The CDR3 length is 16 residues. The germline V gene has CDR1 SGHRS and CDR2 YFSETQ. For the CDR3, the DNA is TGCGCCAGCAGCTTAGGGCCTCAATGGGGGCAAGAGACCCAGTACTTC. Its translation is CASSLGPQWGQETQYF.

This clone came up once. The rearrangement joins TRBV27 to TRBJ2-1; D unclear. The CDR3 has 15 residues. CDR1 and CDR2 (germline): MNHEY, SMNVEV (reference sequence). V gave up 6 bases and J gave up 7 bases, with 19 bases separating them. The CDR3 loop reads CASSHQAIIVNEQFF. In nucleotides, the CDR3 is TGTGCCAGCAGCCACCAGGCAATTATAGTAAATGAGCAGTTCTTC.

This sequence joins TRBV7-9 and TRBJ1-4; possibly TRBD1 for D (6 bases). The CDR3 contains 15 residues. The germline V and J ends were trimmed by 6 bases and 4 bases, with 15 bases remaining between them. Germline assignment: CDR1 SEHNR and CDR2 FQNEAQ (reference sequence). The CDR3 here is CASSHRDILNEKLFF. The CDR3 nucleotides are TGTGCCAGCAGTCACCGGGACATCCTTAATGAAAAACTGTTTTTT. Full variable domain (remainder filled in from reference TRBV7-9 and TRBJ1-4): DTGVSQNPRHKITKRGQNVTFRCDPISEHNRLYWYRQTLGQGPEFLTYFQNEAQLEKSRLLSDRFSAERPKGSFSTLEIQRTEQGDSAMYLCASSHRDILNEKLFFGSGTQLSVL.

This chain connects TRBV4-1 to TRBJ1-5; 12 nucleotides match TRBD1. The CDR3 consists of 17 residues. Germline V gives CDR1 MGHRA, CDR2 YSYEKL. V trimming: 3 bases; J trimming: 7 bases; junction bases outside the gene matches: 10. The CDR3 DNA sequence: TGCGCCAGCAGCCAGGTGGGACAGGGGGCGGTAGGGCAGCCCCAGCATTTT. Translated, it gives CASSQVGQGAVGQPQHF.

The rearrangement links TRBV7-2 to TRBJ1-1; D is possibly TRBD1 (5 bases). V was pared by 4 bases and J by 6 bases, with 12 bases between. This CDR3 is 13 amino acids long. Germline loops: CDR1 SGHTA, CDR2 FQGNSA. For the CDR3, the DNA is TGTGCCAGCAGCTGGAGGGGAGTGGCTGAAGCTTTCTTT. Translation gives CASSWRGVAEAFF.

CDR3 loop: CASSPYAGSTEAFF. The CDR3 coding sequence is TGCGCCAGCAGCCCGTACGCGGGGAGCACTGAAGCTTTCTTT. J is TRBJ1-1 and V is TRBV5-1, with D unresolved. Trimming pared 4 bases from V and 4 bases from J, leaving 14 bases between. This CDR3 comprises 14 residues. Germline V gene data show CDR1 as SGHRS and CDR2 as YFSETQ.